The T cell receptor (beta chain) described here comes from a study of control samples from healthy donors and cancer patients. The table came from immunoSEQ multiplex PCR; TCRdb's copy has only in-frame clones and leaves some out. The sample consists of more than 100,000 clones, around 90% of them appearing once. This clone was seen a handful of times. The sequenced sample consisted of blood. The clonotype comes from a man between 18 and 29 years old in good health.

The CDR3 region is CASPGQGNQPQHF. The DNA of the CDR3 is TGTGCCAGCCCCGGACAGGGCAATCAGCCCCAGCATTTT. V is TRBV21-1 and J is TRBJ1-5; TRBD1, the table's D call, was not compared with the DNA. TRBV21-1 is reported as a pseudogene. The CDR3 totals 13 residues.